This TCR beta chain was captured in a study of blood T cells in healthy people across ages. Study conclusions and caveats: The study could not conclusively compare naive and antigen-experienced cells, given its unsorted PBMCs.

Every donor gave approximately 10 milliliters of peripheral blood. With 3 bases removed from V and 2 bases from J, the gap between germline ends came to 22 bases. This CDR3 has 18 amino acids. CDR1 SGHRS and CDR2 YFSETQ come from the germline V gene. A second PCR of about 7 to 11 cycles used a sample-barcoded 5' primer and a J-beta primer mix. TCRdb fed the 5' RACE reads into MiXCR, producing one record per CDR3 protein. The sample has just under 900,000 distinct CDR3 sequences, 25% to 35% seen once. This clonotype was counted at least ten times. Its antigen is undetermined. The clonotype comes from a woman of 80 years or more in good health. This chain uses TRBV5-1 with TRBJ2-3; D remains unclear. The material sequenced was blood. Written as DNA, the CDR3 is TGCGCCAGCAGCTATAACAGCGTCTGGGGAACCAACACAGATACGCAGTATTTT. Translating it yields CASSYNSVWGTNTDTQYF.